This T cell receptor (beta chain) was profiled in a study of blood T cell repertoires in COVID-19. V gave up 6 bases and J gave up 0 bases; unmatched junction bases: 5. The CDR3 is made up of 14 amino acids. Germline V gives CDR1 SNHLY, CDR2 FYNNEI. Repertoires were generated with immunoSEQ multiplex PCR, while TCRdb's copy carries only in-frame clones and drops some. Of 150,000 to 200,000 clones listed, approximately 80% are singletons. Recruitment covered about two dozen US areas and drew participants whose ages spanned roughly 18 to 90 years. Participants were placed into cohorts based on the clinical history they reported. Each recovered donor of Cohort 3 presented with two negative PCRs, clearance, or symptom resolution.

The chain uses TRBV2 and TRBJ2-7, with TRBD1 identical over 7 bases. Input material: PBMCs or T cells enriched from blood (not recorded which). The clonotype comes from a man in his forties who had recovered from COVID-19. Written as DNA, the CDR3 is TGTGCCAGCAGACGACAGGGAAGCTCCTACGAGCAGTACTTC. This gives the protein CASRRQGSSYEQYF.